These 2 T cell receptor beta chains came from one sample sequenced in a study of T cells in Graves' hyperthyroidism and ophthalmopathy (dated by TCRdb to the late 2010s). The method was multiplex PCR. Sequenced using an Illumina HiSeq 2000. The TCR beta CDR3 regions were amplified from the RNA transcripts. The first round of RT-PCR for the TCR CDR3 was performed with the HTBI primer set and the Qiagen OneStep RT-PCR kit. Starting from the raw public reads, TCRdb applied fastp trimming at Q25, assembled clones with MiXCR and retained in-frame beta chains. Each CDR3 protein appears once, grouped with its most common genes and DNA. The sample table contains more than 500,000 distinct CDR3 sequences; only one count was recorded for roughly 14% of them. About 3.9% of the sample belongs to the ten largest clones. Sequencing used blood. These receptors all come from a middle-aged woman with Graves' ophthalmopathy.

Many counts were recorded for this clonotype. The V call is TRBV20-1, the J call TRBJ2-7; 12 nucleotides agree with TRBD2. V was pared by 5 bases and J by 6 bases, with 8 bases of the junction left unmatched. The CDR3 consists of 14 residues. Germline loops: CDR1 DFQATT, CDR2 SNEGSKA (reference sequence). CDR3 DNA sequence: TGCAGTGCTCCCTCACTAGCGGGAGGAAGCGAGCAGTACTTC. Its translation is CSAPSLAGGSEQYF.

This clonotype was observed at least ten times. This chain connects TRBV11-3 to TRBJ2-7; the D is unclear. CDR3 size: 14 residues. The V end lost 0 bases, the J end lost 5 bases, and 11 bases lay between the germline ends. From germline, CDR1 is SGHNT and CDR2 YENEEA. In nucleotides, the CDR3 is TGTGCCAGCAGCTTAGATAGGTTGAGGAACGAGCAGTACTTC. Amino acids: CASSLDRLRNEQYF.